This T cell receptor (beta chain) was captured in a study of shared clonotypes between healthy human individuals. This table comes from immunoSEQ multiplex PCR, and its TCRdb copy is limited to in-frame clones, with some not included. The sample contains fewer than 200,000 clones, roughly 93% of which appear only once. The CDR3 runs to 15 residues. Per the germline V gene, CDR1 is MNHEY and CDR2 is SVGAGI. The germline V and J ends were trimmed by 0 bases and 3 bases, with 12 bases remaining between them. Sequencing was done on a sample of naive CD4+ T cells sorted from blood. The subset is: CD45RA+ positively selected. The receptor was derived from a woman aged 25 to 39 in good health. This chain joins TRBV6-5 and TRBJ2-7; TRBD2 is a possible D gene (6 bases). Here the CDR3 reads CASSYSSPGDYEQYF. The CDR3 DNA reads TGTGCCAGCAGTTACTCGAGCCCGGGGGACTACGAGCAGTACTTC.